The clone carrying this TCR beta chain was counted only a few times. The V and J ends lost 4 bases and 2 bases respectively, with 9 bases between them. In germline, CDR1 is SGHTA, CDR2 FQGNSA. The CDR3 is 15 residues long. TCRdb re-called the RT-PCR reads through MiXCR, storing one row per CDR3 protein. The sample has fewer than 800,000 distinct CDR3 sequences, more than 13% seen once. This chain links TRBV7-2 with TRBJ2-6; perhaps TRBD1 as D (6 bases). The sequenced sample was memory CD4+ T cells from blood. This receptor was obtained from a female donor in good health, serving as a healthy control. CDR3 sequence reads: CASSSPGAGANVLTF. The DNA of the CDR3 is TGTGCCAGCAGCTCCCCAGGGGCTGGGGCCAACGTCCTGACTTTC.